This T cell receptor (beta chain) was sequenced for a study of OX40 agonist ivuxolimab in advanced cancers. For context, the study as a whole: Ivuxolimab was a fully human IgG2 agonistic monoclonal antibody targeting the costimulatory receptor OX40 (CD134). The paper reports the monotherapy dose-escalation portion (N = 52 patients) of the phase I ivuxolimab trial. A male proportion of almost 85% and a mean age of roughly 58 years, ranging from roughly 23 to 79, were recorded for the dose-escalation cohort. The purpose of peripheral TCRbeta sequencing was to test whether ivuxolimab changed TCR sequence diversity and led to clonal T-cell expansion. Prior anti-PD-1, anti-PD-L1 or anti-CTLA-4 therapy was permitted, and about two fifths of dose-escalation patients had received checkpoint inhibitors. Intravenous ivuxolimab was administered to patients every 2 weeks at six dose levels: 0.01, 0.1, 0.3, 1.5, 3 and 10 mg/kg. Of the 50 to 55 dose-escalation patients, hepatocellular carcinoma was present in about 20, melanoma in around 15, renal cell carcinoma in 9 and head and neck cancer in 9. Partial responses were achieved by three dose-escalation patients, of whom one had hepatocellular carcinoma and two had cutaneous melanoma.

Patients with a history of autoimmune disease or receiving systemic immunosuppression were excluded from the trial. Peripheral blood for TCR sequencing was collected from all dose cohorts at baseline, on cycle 4 day 1, and on cycle 7 day 1. Samples came from an open-label, multicenter, first-in-human phase I dose-escalation trial of ivuxolimab. The trial enrolled adults with locally advanced or metastatic head and neck squamous cell, hepatocellular, melanoma or renal cell carcinoma. Before TCR sequencing, CD4+ T cells and CD8+ T cells from peripheral blood were sorted into separate populations. Study-wide conclusions, independent of this receptor: Low levels of normalized T-cell clonal expansion were also shown by some nonresponding patients. In the 0.1-3.0 mg/kg groups, partial responders had among the lowest normalized peripheral clonal expansion, particularly in CD8+ T cells. After ivuxolimab, expanded clones were on average more numerous among CD8+ T cells than among CD4+ T cells. The antigen specificity of the clonally expanded peripheral T cells was not determined. At doses from 0.1 to 3.0 mg/kg, clonal expansion was seen in both CD4+ and CD8+ blood T cells between baseline and week 6.

This clone came up once. Its specific antigen is unknown. Per-nucleotide qualities are absent, and no much larger clonotype sits a single base away. The CDR3 measures 16 amino acids from cysteine to phenylalanine. Only the CDR3 DNA stays, 48 bases, in frame from base 1. Based on the germline V gene, the CDR1 and CDR2 sequences are LGHNA and YSLEER. Germline trimming: 2 bases from V, 2 bases from J; junction bases outside gene matches: 3. Genomic DNA was isolated from the sorted cells so that the TCRbeta CDR3 region could be sequenced. TCRbeta CDR3 regions were sequenced using the immunoSEQ Assay. Not all clones reach the TCRdb copy of this immuneACCESS table, which keeps in-frame sequences only. Checked studies attribute under half of the gap to unresolved V genes and leave the rest unexplained. Present in this sample are 99,000 or so clones, 94% of which were seen just once. The leading ten clones occupy less than 0.2% of the sample.

Sequencing was performed on CD4+ or CD8+ T cells sorted from blood, taken in a trial of the OX40 agonist ivuxolimab. This receptor was obtained from an adult with an advanced solid tumor such as melanoma, head and neck, liver or kidney cancer. The sequence is built from TRBV4-3 and TRBJ2-6; TRBD1 matches 7 bases in the middle. In nucleotide form, the sequence is TGCGCCAGCAGCCAACACGACAGGGCTGGGGCCAACGTCCTGACTTTC. This encodes CASSQHDRAGANVLTF.